What follows describes a single T cell receptor (beta chain). Its antigen is as yet unknown. This sample was included in a study of pediatric ulcerative colitis. Rectal tissue came from one to two pinch biopsies taken at colonoscopy. Data came from immunoSEQ multiplex PCR; TCRdb stores just in-frame clones and leaves some out. The table has tens of thousands of clones, about three quarters seen once. The germline gives CDR1 ENHRY, CDR2 SYGVKD. Trimming took off 6 bases at V and 5 bases at J, with 13 bases between the two ends. The CDR3 spans 13 residues. General study results and limits: All ulcerative colitis patients, but no controls, carried a couple of rectal clonotypes.

This TCR derives from a boy aged 5-17 years with moderate ulcerative colitis. Sequencing was performed on gut tissue. The genes are TRBV10-3 and TRBJ1-2; D remains ambiguous. CDR3 coding DNA: TGTGCCATCAGAGAAGTGGCAGTTTATGGCTACACCTTC. Translating gives CAIREVAVYGYTF.